Listed here are 20 T cell receptor beta chains from one sample, sequenced in a study of cytomegalovirus exposure and HLA in healthy donors. The PCR employed 60 Vbeta primers together with 13 Jbeta primers. Generated by immunoSEQ multiplex PCR, the TCRdb table keeps only in-frame clones and is missing some. This sample carries some 150,000 clones, about three quarters of them seen once, and the ten largest clones take about 3%. The specimen sequenced was PBMCs. Receptor source: a man aged 35-49 years in good health and CMV-seropositive.

V gene TRBV18 combines with J gene TRBJ2-6; D is uncertain. V dropped 3 bases and J dropped 0 bases, with 9 bases sitting between them. CDR3 size: 16 residues. The germline gives CDR1 KGHSH, CDR2 LQKENI. CDR3 residues: CASSPRTDSGANVLTF. DNA for the CDR3: TGTGCCAGCTCACCTCGTACAGACTCTGGGGCCAACGTCCTGACTTTC.

The sample holds a few counts of this clone. This sequence joins TRBV28 and TRBJ2-5; 8 bases are a match to TRBD2. The J call is in doubt because the DNA end fits TRBJ2-7 better. This CDR3 spans 16 amino acids. CDR1 MDHEN and CDR2 SYDVKM come from the germline V gene. CDR3 region: CASRGDNGRGSYEQYF. The DNA of the CDR3 is TGTGCCAGCAGGGGGGATAACGGGAGGGGTTCCTACGAGCAGTACTTC.

The rearrangement links TRBV27 to TRBJ2-1, with D perhaps matching TRBD1 (6 bases). This CDR3 region has 15 residues. The V gene's germline CDR1 is MNHEY and CDR2 SMNVEV (reference sequence). With 3 bases removed from V and 2 bases from J, the gap between germline ends came to 11 bases. The CDR3 reads CASSLTGHPYNEQFF. The CDR3 DNA is TGTGCCAGCAGTTTGACGGGACACCCCTACAATGAGCAGTTCTTC.

This sequence joins TRBV7-7 and TRBJ1-1; 9 positions match TRBD1. From germline, CDR1 is SSHAT and CDR2 FNYEAQ (reference sequence). This CDR3 comprises 13 residues. Trimming removed 5 bases from V and 3 bases from J; junction bases left unmatched: 1. CDR3 in DNA: TGTGCCAGCAGCCGGGACAGGGACACTGAAGCTTTCTTT. Its protein product is CASSRDRDTEAFF.

V usage is TRBV6-1 and J usage is TRBJ2-7; D is possibly TRBD2 (6 bases). The CDR3 totals 15 residues. The germline V gene has CDR1 MNHNS and CDR2 SASEGT. V lost 4 bases and J lost 8, with 21 bases in between. The CDR3 here is CASSAGAPEINKQYF. Written as DNA, the CDR3 is TGTGCCAGCAGTGCGGGAGCCCCAGAGATTAACAAGCAGTACTTC.

The rearrangement links TRBV10-3 to TRBJ2-7; TRBD1 is a possible D gene (5 bases). Per the germline V gene, CDR1 is ENHRY and CDR2 is SYGVKD. V dropped 10 bases and J dropped 6 bases, with 16 bases sitting between them. The length of the CDR3 is 12 residues. Here the CDR3 DNA reads TGTGCCAGCAGCACCGACAGAAGCGAGCAGTACTTC. Its protein is CASSTDRSEQYF.

Comments on this clone: Other DNA sequences from this sample encode an identical CDR3 as well. The rearrangement joins TRBV6-1 to TRBJ2-3; 8 bases map to TRBD2. The CDR3 totals 15 residues. The germline V gene encodes CDR1 MNHNS and CDR2 SASEGT. V lost 1 base, J lost 1 base, and 1 base stayed unmatched. This CDR3 is CASSEEAGGTDTQYF. The CDR3 nucleotides are TGTGCCAGCAGTGAAGAAGCGGGAGGCACAGATACGCAGTATTTT.

The CDR3 protein is CASSVTGTTAPFF. The CDR3 nucleotides read TGTGCCAGCAGTGTCACCGGGACTACGGCACCGTTCTTC. The chain couples TRBV25-1 to TRBJ2-1; 7 nucleotides line up with TRBD2. CDR1 and CDR2 from the germline V gene are MGHDK and SYGVNS. V was clipped by 4 bases and J by 15 bases; unmatched bases: 12. The CDR3 runs to 13 residues.

As regards this clone: The sample carries other DNA sequences with the same CDR3. CDR3 sequence: CASSLTGLGNQPQHF. The CDR3 DNA is TGCGCCAGCAGCTTGACAGGGCTAGGCAATCAGCCCCAGCATTTT. This rearrangement joins TRBV5-1 to TRBJ1-5, with D perhaps matching TRBD1 (6 bases). This CDR3 is 15 amino acids long. V dropped 1 base and J dropped 2 bases, with 10 bases sitting between them. Looked up from germline, CDR1 is SGHRS and CDR2 is YFSETQ.

This clone was counted only a few times. The V and J genes are TRBV6-1 and TRBJ2-7; the match to TRBD2 covers 10 bases. The CDR3 is 13 residues long. The ends lost 9 bases at V and 6 bases at J; junction bases unmatched: 8. Germline V lookup: CDR1 MNHNS, CDR2 SASEGT. CDR3 in amino acids: CASTTSGLGEQYF. CDR3 coding DNA: TGTGCCAGTACGACTAGCGGGTTGGGCGAGCAGTACTTC.

This chain uses TRBV28 with TRBJ1-5; 7 bases line up with TRBD1. J gave up 0 bases and V 5 bases, and 7 bases lay outside the gene matches. This CDR3 has 16 residues. Looked up from germline, CDR1 is MDHEN and CDR2 is SYDVKM. CDR3 region: CASSLPGQYSNQPQHF. The CDR3 DNA sequence: TGTGCCAGCAGTCTCCCGGGACAGTATAGCAATCAGCCCCAGCATTTT.

The gene calls are TRBV6-5 and TRBJ1-5; D is perhaps TRBD1 (6 bases). Germline loops: CDR1 MNHEY, CDR2 SVGAGI. The CDR3 has 14 residues. The V end lost 5 bases, the J end lost 7 bases, and 15 bases lay between the germline ends. This CDR3 is CASSPTGGRQPQHF. Written as DNA, the CDR3 is TGTGCCAGCAGTCCGACAGGTGGGCGACAGCCCCAGCATTTT.

The V call is TRBV5-6, the J call TRBJ1-1, with D possibly being TRBD1 (6 bases). V lost 0 bases, J lost 1 base, and 13 bases lay in between. The CDR3 is 16 amino acids. Per germline, CDR1 SGHDT and CDR2 YYEEEE. DNA for the CDR3: TGTGCCAGCAGCTTGGTGGGTGGCAGGGGGAACACTGAAGCTTTCTTT. Its translation: CASSLVGGRGNTEAFF. The full variable domain, completed using reference TRBV5-6 and TRBJ1-1, is DAGVTQSPTHLIKTRGQQVTLRCSPKSGHDTVSWYQQALGQGPQFIFQYYEEEERQRGNFPDRFSGHQFPNYSSELNVNALLLGDSALYLCASSLVGGRGNTEAFFGQGTRLTVV.

This clone appeared once. The chain recombines TRBV28 with TRBJ1-5; TRBD1 is a possible D gene (5 bases). This CDR3 comprises 14 residues. Trimming took 1 base from V and 5 from J, leaving 9 bases between them. Germline CDR1 and CDR2: MDHEN and SYDVKM. CDR3 bases: TGTGCCAGCAGTTTATCAGGGTCGGATCAGCCCCAGCATTTT. Its translation is CASSLSGSDQPQHF.

This clone has only one observation. The rearrangement uses TRBV5-1 and TRBJ1-4; a possible D gene is TRBD1 (5 bases). CDR3 length: 16 amino acids. Trimming took 0 bases from V and 0 from J, leaving 9 bases between them. Germline assignment: CDR1 SGHRS and CDR2 YFSETQ. The CDR3 spells CASSLAGVATNEKLFF. In DNA, the CDR3 is TGCGCCAGCAGCTTGGCGGGGGTTGCAACTAATGAAAAACTGTTTTTT.

This clone has only a few counts. The chain joins TRBV28 to TRBJ2-5; D is perhaps TRBD1 (6 bases). CDR3 length equals 14 residues. Germline assignment: CDR1 MDHEN and CDR2 SYDVKM. Deletions cut 4 bases from V and 4 bases from J, with 13 bases between. The CDR3 loop reads CASSYRVGTETQYF. The CDR3 bases are TGTGCCAGCAGTTACAGGGTAGGGACAGAGACCCAGTACTTC.

This sequence joins TRBV28 and TRBJ1-1; 8 bases fit TRBD1. This CDR3 has 15 residues. Germline lookup yields CDR1 MDHEN and CDR2 SYDVKM. V trimming: 6 bases; J trimming: 1 base; junction bases outside the gene matches: 7. Here the CDR3 DNA reads TGTGCCAGCAGGGGGACAGGTACACCGAACACTGAAGCTTTCTTT. It translates to CASRGTGTPNTEAFF.

This chain connects TRBV19 to TRBJ1-5; no clear D. The germline V gene encodes CDR1 LNHDA and CDR2 SQIVND (reference sequence). The CDR3 spans 13 residues. V was cut by 0 bases and J by 6 bases, with 6 bases left in between. The CDR3 sequence is CASSIDLAQPQHF. CDR3 nucleotides: TGTGCCAGTAGTATAGATCTGGCTCAGCCCCAGCATTTT.

The rearrangement uses TRBV9 and TRBJ1-5; 9 positions agree with TRBD1. Per germline, CDR1 SGDLS and CDR2 YYNGEE. The CDR3 contains 15 residues. J gave up 3 bases and V 3 bases, and 4 bases lay outside the gene matches. This CDR3 reads CASSAQGAVNQPQHF. The CDR3 nucleotides are TGTGCCAGCAGCGCACAGGGGGCAGTCAATCAGCCCCAGCATTTT.

The V and J genes are TRBV7-3 and TRBJ2-1, with a tentative D call TRBD2 (5 bases). V lost 5 bases and J lost 8, with 10 bases in between. The CDR3 is made up of 12 amino acids. The germline CDR1 and CDR2 sequences are SGHTA and FQGTGA. CDR3 region: CASSVSSDEQFF. CDR3 sequence (DNA): TGTGCCAGCAGCGTTAGTAGCGATGAGCAGTTCTTC. The whole variable domain, remainder taken from reference TRBV7-3 and TRBJ2-1, is GAGVSQTPSNKVTEKGKYVELRCDPISGHTALYWYRQSLGQGPEFLIYFQGTGAADDSGLPNDRFFAVRPEGSVSTLKIQRTERGDSAVYLCASSVSSDEQFFGPGTRLTVL.